This TCR beta chain comes out of a study of control samples from healthy donors and cancer patients. The CDR3 runs to 14 residues. Germline trimming cut 7 bases from V and 5 bases from J; bases unmatched to any gene: 5. CDR1 is MGHRA and CDR2 is YSYEKL in the germline V gene. Assay: immunoSEQ multiplex PCR; the TCRdb copy retains only in-frame clones and omits some. The sample contains approximately 130,000 clones, 80% to 90% of which appear only once. This clonotype originated in a middle-aged man in good health. The rearrangement uses TRBV4-1 and TRBJ2-2, with 9 bases that match TRBD1. Sample: blood. The CDR3 is CASKTTGGTGELFF. As DNA, the CDR3 is TGCGCCAGCAAGACGACAGGGGGAACCGGGGAGCTGTTTTTT.